The rows below give T cell receptor beta chains drawn from one sample of a study of cytomegalovirus exposure and HLA in healthy donors. Generated by immunoSEQ multiplex PCR, the TCRdb table keeps only in-frame clones and is missing some. The sample yields tens of thousands of clones, roughly nine tenths seen once. The sequencing input was PBMCs. The receptors shown here come from a man younger than 35 in good health and CMV-seronegative. CDR3s include the opening cysteine and the closing phenylalanine or tryptophan. D genes are given only for firm matches. The size of a clone is reported for some rows only, either as once, few or many, or as a class for expanded clones.

size,V,D,J,CDR3,DNA
.,TRBV7-9,.,TRBJ2-7,CASSYGDYEQYF,TGTGCCAGCAGCTATGGAGACTACGAGCAGTACTTC
once,TRBV11-3,TRBD2,TRBJ2-1,CASSLGGGAYNEQFF,TGTGCCAGCAGCTTGGGCGGGGGTGCGTACAATGAGCAGTTCTTC
.,TRBV7-9,.,TRBJ2-1,CASSPGASFERLF,TGTGCCAGCAGCCCAGGGGCTAGCTTTGAGCGGCTCTTC
.,TRBV11-3,TRBD2,TRBJ2-1,CASSLTLAGSYNEQFF,TGTGCCAGCAGCTTAACCCTAGCGGGATCCTACAATGAGCAGTTCTTC
.,TRBV5-5,.,TRBJ2-1,CASSLDGPRRGFDEQFF,TGTGCCAGCAGCTTGGATGGGCCCCGTAGGGGTTTCGATGAGCAGTTCTTC
.,TRBV5-3,TRBD2,TRBJ2-1,CARSPGTSGGNEQFF,TGTGCCAGAAGCCCCGGGACTAGCGGAGGCAATGAGCAGTTCTTC
.,TRBV15,.,TRBJ1-5,CATSRDQGVYQPQHF,TGTGCCACCAGCAGAGATCAAGGAGTATACCAGCCCCAGCATTTT
.,TRBV29-1,.,TRBJ2-3,CSSLNVAESTDTQYF,TGCAGCTCTTTGAACGTAGCGGAGAGCACAGATACGCAGTATTTT
.,TRBV6-6,.,TRBJ2-7,CASRILENYEQYF,TGTGCCAGCAGAATACTAGAGAACTACGAGCAGTACTTC
.,TRBV7-8,TRBD1,TRBJ1-1,CASSLVPSRPTGGHTEAFF,TGTGCCAGCAGCTTAGTGCCGTCCCGTCCGACAGGGGGCCACACTGAAGCTTTCTTT
.,TRBV13,TRBD2,TRBJ2-1,CASSLGAGGREQFF,TGTGCCAGCAGCTTAGGAGCGGGAGGACGTGAGCAGTTCTTC
.,TRBV6-5,.,TRBJ1-5,CASTPQGTGNQPQHF,TGTGCCAGCACCCCGCAGGGGACGGGCAATCAGCCCCAGCATTTT